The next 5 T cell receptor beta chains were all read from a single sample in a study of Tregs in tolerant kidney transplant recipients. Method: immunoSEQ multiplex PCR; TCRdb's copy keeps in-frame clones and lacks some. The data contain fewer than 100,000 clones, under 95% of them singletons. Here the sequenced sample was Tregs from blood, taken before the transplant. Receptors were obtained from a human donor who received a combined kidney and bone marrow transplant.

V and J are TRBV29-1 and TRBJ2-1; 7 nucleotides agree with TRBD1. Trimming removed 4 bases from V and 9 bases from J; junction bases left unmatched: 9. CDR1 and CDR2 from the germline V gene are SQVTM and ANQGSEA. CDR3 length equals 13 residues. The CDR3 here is CSVVQGVNGEQFF. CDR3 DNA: TGCAGCGTTGTTCAGGGGGTGAACGGTGAGCAGTTCTTC.

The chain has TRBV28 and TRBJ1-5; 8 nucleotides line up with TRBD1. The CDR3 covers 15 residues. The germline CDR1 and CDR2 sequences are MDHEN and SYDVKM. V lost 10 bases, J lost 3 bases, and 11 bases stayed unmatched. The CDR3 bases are TGTGCCACCGTACGGACAGGGCGTATCAATCAGCCCCAGCATTTT. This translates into CATVRTGRINQPQHF.

The CDR3 region has the DNA TGCGCCAGCAGCTACCTAGCTACCTATGAGCAGTTCTTC. Protein: CASSYLATYEQFF. The J gene is TRBJ2-1, the V gene TRBV5-1, with D possibly being TRBD2 (5 bases). Trimming removed 3 bases at V and 8 bases at J, with 12 bases between. The germline CDR1 and CDR2 sequences are SGHRS and YFSETQ. The CDR3 is made up of 13 amino acids.

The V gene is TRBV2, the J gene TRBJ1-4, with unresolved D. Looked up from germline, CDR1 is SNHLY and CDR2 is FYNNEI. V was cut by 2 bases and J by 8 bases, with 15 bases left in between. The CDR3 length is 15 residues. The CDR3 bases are TGTGCCAGCAGTGAAATCGGGTTCGAGACAGAAAAACTGTTTTTT. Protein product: CASSEIGFETEKLFF.

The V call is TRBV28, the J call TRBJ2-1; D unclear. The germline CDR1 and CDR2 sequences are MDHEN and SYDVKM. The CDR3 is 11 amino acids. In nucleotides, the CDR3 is TGTGCTAGCCAAGTTAGCCATGAGCAGTTCTTC. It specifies CASQVSHEQFF. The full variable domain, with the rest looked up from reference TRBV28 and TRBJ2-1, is DVKVTQSSRYLVKRTGEKVFLECVQDMDHENMFWYRQDPGLGLRLIYFSYDVKMKEKGDIPEGYSVSREKKERFSLILESASTNQTSMYLCASQVSHEQFFGPGTRLTVL.